The rows below give T cell receptor beta chains drawn from one sample of a study of regulatory T cells in long-lasting Graves disease. MiXCR, applied by TCRdb to the multiplex PCR reads, yields one record per CDR3 protein. This table has more than 650,000 distinct CDR3 sequences, 25% to 35% appearing once. The sequencing here drew on peripheral blood mononuclear cells (PBMCs), taken when the disease was refractory, from a patient treated with antithyroid drugs. These receptors originate from a female donor with Graves disease. The CDR3 runs from the conserved cysteine through the conserved F or W. A D gene is named only where the DNA matches it firmly. Clone size appears in some rows only: once, few, many, or a class for an expanded clone.

abundance: NA; d_gene: NA; v_gene: TRBV27; j_gene: TRBJ1-5; CDR3nt: TGTGCCAGCAGTTCCGGACAGAGGTGGAATCAGCCCCAGCATTTT; CDR3aa: CASSSGQRWNQPQHF
abundance: NA; d_gene: TRBD1; v_gene: TRBV29-1; j_gene: TRBJ1-2; CDR3nt: TGCAGCGTTGAAGACCGGGACAGTAACTATGGCTACACCTTC; CDR3aa: CSVEDRDSNYGYTF
abundance: NA; d_gene: NA; v_gene: TRBV6-1; j_gene: TRBJ2-2; CDR3nt: TGTGCCAGCAGTGACCCTCCAGGGGCCGGGGAGCTGTTTTTT; CDR3aa: CASSDPPGAGELFF
abundance: once; d_gene: NA; v_gene: TRBV7-6; j_gene: TRBJ1-3; CDR3nt: TGTGCCAGCAGCTTAGCCCGCAAACACTCTGGAAACACCATATATTTT; CDR3aa: CASSLARKHSGNTIYF
abundance: NA; d_gene: NA; v_gene: TRBV18; j_gene: TRBJ2-6; CDR3nt: TGTGCCAGCTCACCTATAAGAGATCTTGGGGCCAACGTCCTGACTTTC; CDR3aa: CASSPIRDLGANVLTF
abundance: NA; d_gene: TRBD1; v_gene: TRBV15; j_gene: TRBJ1-3; CDR3nt: TGTGCCACCAGGACCGACAGGGCTGGAAACACCATATATTTT; CDR3aa: CATRTDRAGNTIYF
abundance: NA; d_gene: NA; v_gene: TRBV6-1; j_gene: TRBJ1-1; CDR3nt: TGTGCCAGCAAGTACGGGACTGAAGCTTTCTTT; CDR3aa: CASKYGTEAFF
abundance: NA; d_gene: NA; v_gene: TRBV30; j_gene: TRBJ1-1; CDR3nt: TGTGCCTGGGAGAACAAGAACACTGAAGCTTTCTTT; CDR3aa: CAWENKNTEAFF
abundance: few; d_gene: NA; v_gene: TRBV20-1; j_gene: TRBJ2-7; CDR3nt: TGCAGTGCTCTTCCCGGGGCTAGCGCCTACGAGCAGTACTTC; CDR3aa: CSALPGASAYEQYF
abundance: NA; d_gene: TRBD1; v_gene: TRBV12-3/TRBV12-4; j_gene: TRBJ1-5; CDR3nt: TGTGCCAGCAGAGTGACAGGGAGTAACAATCAGCCCCAGCATTTT; CDR3aa: CASRVTGSNNQPQHF
abundance: NA; d_gene: TRBD2; v_gene: TRBV7-9; j_gene: TRBJ2-5; CDR3nt: TGTGCCAGCAGCGTGACTAGCGGGAGGTCCAGAGAGACCCAGTACTTC; CDR3aa: CASSVTSGRSRETQYF
abundance: few; d_gene: TRBD1; v_gene: TRBV11-2; j_gene: TRBJ1-1; CDR3nt: TGTGCCAGCAGCCAGCCGGGACAGGGGACCTCTGAAGCTTTCTTT; CDR3aa: CASSQPGQGTSEAFF
abundance: few; d_gene: NA; v_gene: TRBV20-1; j_gene: TRBJ1-1; CDR3nt: TGCAGTGCCAGGAGGGATTTCTCTGAAGCTTTCTTT; CDR3aa: CSARRDFSEAFF
abundance: few; d_gene: NA; v_gene: TRBV6-1; j_gene: TRBJ2-5; CDR3nt: TGTGCCAGCAGTCCTACTCCTGACAGACGTGAGACCCAGTACTTC; CDR3aa: CASSPTPDRRETQYF
abundance: NA; d_gene: NA; v_gene: TRBV9; j_gene: TRBJ1-4; CDR3nt: TGTGCCAGCAGCTCTCACACCGCAACTAATGAAAAACTGTTTTTT; CDR3aa: CASSSHTATNEKLFF
abundance: few; d_gene: NA; v_gene: TRBV5-4; j_gene: TRBJ1-2; CDR3nt: TGTGCCAGCAGCCTCGAGGGTCTCTATGGCTACACCTTC; CDR3aa: CASSLEGLYGYTF
abundance: NA; d_gene: TRBD1; v_gene: TRBV2; j_gene: TRBJ2-7; CDR3nt: TGTGCCAGTTGTGACAGGGGCTACGAGCAGTACTTC; CDR3aa: CASCDRGYEQYF
abundance: many; d_gene: TRBD1; v_gene: TRBV12-3/TRBV12-4; j_gene: TRBJ2-5; CDR3nt: TGTGCCAGCAGTCCCGTGGGACAGCAAGAGACCCAGTACTTC; CDR3aa: CASSPVGQQETQYF
abundance: few; d_gene: TRBD2; v_gene: TRBV20-1; j_gene: TRBJ2-2; CDR3nt: TGCAGTGCTAGAGACGGGAGGGACTACACCGGGGAGCTGTTTTTT; CDR3aa: CSARDGRDYTGELFF
abundance: NA; d_gene: NA; v_gene: TRBV10-3; j_gene: TRBJ1-6; CDR3nt: TGTGCCATCAGTGATTACAGGGCCAATTCACCCCTCCACTTT; CDR3aa: CAISDYRANSPLHF
abundance: many; d_gene: NA; v_gene: TRBV11-2; j_gene: TRBJ1-3; CDR3nt: TGTGCCAGCAGCCGGACAGACGGAAACACCATATATTTT; CDR3aa: CASSRTDGNTIYF
abundance: NA; d_gene: NA; v_gene: TRBV28; j_gene: TRBJ2-1; CDR3nt: TGTGCCAGCAGCCCCCTCCCCAGGGCGACCTACAATGAGCAGTTCTTC; CDR3aa: CASSPLPRATYNEQFF
abundance: NA; d_gene: NA; v_gene: TRBV3-1; j_gene: TRBJ1-1; CDR3nt: TGTGCCAGCACCCCAGACGGAGTGAACACTGAAGCTTTCTTT; CDR3aa: CASTPDGVNTEAFF
abundance: NA; d_gene: TRBD1; v_gene: TRBV7-2; j_gene: TRBJ1-2; CDR3nt: TGTGCCAGCAGCTCGAGGACAGGGGGCGGCTATGGCTACACCTTC; CDR3aa: CASSSRTGGGYGYTF
abundance: NA; d_gene: NA; v_gene: TRBV5-1; j_gene: TRBJ1-1; CDR3nt: TGCGCCAGCGCAGGGGCCCTGAACACTGAAGCTTTCTTT; CDR3aa: CASAGALNTEAFF
abundance: few; d_gene: TRBD1; v_gene: TRBV10-3; j_gene: TRBJ1-6; CDR3nt: TGTGCCATCAGTGCCGGGACAGATAATTCACCCCTCCACTTT; CDR3aa: CAISAGTDNSPLHF
abundance: NA; d_gene: NA; v_gene: TRBV20-1; j_gene: TRBJ1-5; CDR3nt: TGCAGTGCTAGTAGAGGTGCTCCTAATCAGCCCCAGCATTTT; CDR3aa: CSASRGAPNQPQHF
abundance: many; d_gene: NA; v_gene: TRBV6-1; j_gene: TRBJ1-2; CDR3nt: TGTGCCAGCAGTGAAGCCCCGGGGGTCGCCCGGCGCGGAAATGGCTACACCTTC; CDR3aa: CASSEAPGVARRGNGYTF
abundance: many; d_gene: TRBD1; v_gene: TRBV12-3/TRBV12-4; j_gene: TRBJ1-4; CDR3nt: TGTGCCAGCAGTCAGGACAGGCCCTCGAATGAAAAACTGTTTTTT; CDR3aa: CASSQDRPSNEKLFF
abundance: few; d_gene: NA; v_gene: TRBV11-2; j_gene: TRBJ1-5; CDR3nt: TGTGCCAGCAGCTTAGATGGGTTGGGCAATCAGCCCCAGCATTTT; CDR3aa: CASSLDGLGNQPQHF
abundance: few; d_gene: NA; v_gene: TRBV12-5; j_gene: TRBJ1-2; CDR3nt: TGTGCTAGTGCCCCGGCCGGGGCGATATATGGCTACACCTTC; CDR3aa: CASAPAGAIYGYTF
abundance: NA; d_gene: TRBD2; v_gene: TRBV5-1; j_gene: TRBJ2-5; CDR3nt: TGCGCCAGCAGCCCGGGACTAGCGGGACGATCGCGGAGGGAGACCCAGTACTTC; CDR3aa: CASSPGLAGRSRRETQYF